Listed below are T cell receptor beta chains from one sample, sequenced in a study of blood T cell repertoires in COVID-19. Data came from immunoSEQ multiplex PCR; TCRdb stores just in-frame clones and leaves some out. The sample has about 98,000 clones, around 85% seen once; the top ten hold roughly 10%. Specimen: peripheral blood. Receptors originate from an elderly woman with acute or convalescent COVID-19. CDR3s include the opening cysteine and the closing phenylalanine or tryptophan. D genes are given only for firm matches. Not all rows give a size; the values are once, few, many and, for expanded clones, a class.

CDR3: CAITGTGVYYEQYF
DNA: TGTGCCATCACCGGGACAGGGGTTTACTACGAGCAGTACTTC
V: TRBV28
J: TRBJ2-7
length: 14
D: TRBD1
size: NA

CDR3: CASSSSTGVEGYTF
DNA: TGTGCCAGCTCATCATCTACAGGGGTAGAGGGCTACACCTTC
V: TRBV18
J: TRBJ1-2
length: 14
D: TRBD1
size: NA

CDR3: CASSPARSNEKLFF
DNA: TGTGCCAGCTCACCAGCCAGATCTAATGAAAAACTGTTTTTT
V: TRBV18
J: TRBJ1-4
length: 14
D: NA
size: NA

CDR3: CASSGQIYGYTF
DNA: TGTGCCAGCAGTGGACAGATCTATGGCTACACCTTC
V: TRBV2
J: TRBJ1-2
length: 12
D: NA
size: few

CDR3: CASSQDWGQGNEQFF
DNA: TGCGCCAGCAGCCAAGATTGGGGACAGGGCAATGAGCAGTTCTTC
V: TRBV4-3
J: TRBJ2-1
length: 15
D: TRBD1
size: NA

CDR3: CATSREQGGNTEAFF
DNA: TGTGCCACCAGCAGAGAGCAGGGAGGGAACACTGAAGCTTTCTTT
V: TRBV15
J: TRBJ1-1
length: 15
D: NA
size: few

CDR3: CASSTRQGGNTIYF
DNA: TGTGCCAGCAGTACAAGACAGGGAGGAAACACCATATATTTT
V: TRBV28
J: TRBJ1-3
length: 14
D: TRBD1
size: NA

CDR3: CASRGTSGGPTYSYNEQFF
DNA: TGTGCCAGTAGGGGGACTAGCGGGGGGCCGACTTACTCCTACAATGAGCAGTTCTTC
V: TRBV19
J: TRBJ2-1
length: 19
D: TRBD2
size: NA

CDR3: CASSILGQGGTEAFF
DNA: TGTGCCAGCAGCATCCTAGGACAGGGTGGTACTGAAGCTTTCTTT
V: TRBV11-2
J: TRBJ1-1
length: 15
D: TRBD1
size: NA

CDR3: CASSIRGTYSGNTIYF
DNA: TGTGCCAGTAGTATACGGGGGACCTACTCTGGAAACACCATATATTTT
V: TRBV19
J: TRBJ1-3
length: 16
D: NA
size: NA

CDR3: CASSQEYRGTGELFF
DNA: TGTGCCAGCAGCCAAGAATACCGGGGAACCGGGGAGCTGTTTTTT
V: TRBV3-1/TRBV3-2
J: TRBJ2-2
length: 15
D: NA
size: NA

CDR3: CASGGGFYGYTF
DNA: TGTGCCAGCGGCGGGGGGTTTTATGGCTACACCTTC
V: TRBV2
J: TRBJ1-2
length: 12
D: NA
size: NA

CDR3: CAWSGGGGTNYGYTF
DNA: TGTGCCTGGAGTGGCGGCGGGGGGACTAACTATGGCTACACCTTC
V: TRBV30
J: TRBJ1-2
length: 15
D: NA
size: NA

CDR3: CASSLSRGQPEAFF
DNA: TGTGCCAGCAGCTTAAGTAGGGGGCAGCCTGAAGCTTTCTTT
V: TRBV7-9
J: TRBJ1-1
length: 14
D: TRBD1
size: NA

CDR3: CATRDNSNQPQHF
DNA: TGTGCCACACGGGACAATAGCAATCAGCCCCAGCATTTT
V: TRBV6-6
J: TRBJ1-5
length: 13
D: NA
size: NA

CDR3: CASSYGGGNTIYF
DNA: TGTGCCAGCAGCTACGGGGGAGGAAACACCATATATTTT
V: TRBV7-9
J: TRBJ1-3
length: 13
D: NA
size: NA

CDR3: CASSLDRVGKTQYF
DNA: TGTGCCAGCAGCCTCGACAGGGTAGGGAAGACCCAGTACTTC
V: TRBV6-6
J: TRBJ2-5
length: 14
D: TRBD1
size: NA

CDR3: CASSHPTSGGQETQYF
DNA: TGTGCCAGCAGCCATCCAACTAGCGGGGGGCAGGAGACCCAGTACTTC
V: TRBV5-4
J: TRBJ2-5
length: 16
D: TRBD2
size: few

CDR3: CAISGYSSYNEQFF
DNA: TGTGCCATCAGTGGATATAGCTCCTACAATGAGCAGTTCTTC
V: TRBV10-3
J: TRBJ2-1
length: 14
D: NA
size: NA

CDR3: CASSQGQGANTEAFF
DNA: TGTGCCAGCAGCCAAGGACAGGGGGCTAACACTGAAGCTTTCTTT
V: TRBV4-2
J: TRBJ1-1
length: 15
D: TRBD1
size: NA

CDR3: CASSDRGQLPYGYTF
DNA: TGTGCCAGCAGTGACCGGGGTCAGCTGCCCTATGGCTACACCTTC
V: TRBV2
J: TRBJ1-2
length: 15
D: NA
size: NA

CDR3: CASSEAGGNEQFF
DNA: TGTGCCAGCAGTGAAGCGGGGGGGAATGAGCAGTTCTTC
V: TRBV2
J: TRBJ2-1
length: 13
D: TRBD2
size: NA

CDR3: CASNLGQQNTEAFF
DNA: TGTGCCAGCAACCTTGGACAGCAGAACACTGAAGCTTTCTTT
V: TRBV4-2
J: TRBJ1-1
length: 14
D: NA
size: NA

CDR3: CASSPYRGFVYSPLHF
DNA: TGTGCCAGCAGCCCGTACAGGGGGTTCGTGTATTCACCCCTCCACTTT
V: TRBV3-1/TRBV3-2
J: TRBJ1-6
length: 16
D: TRBD1
size: NA

CDR3: CAISGDRGQEKLFF
DNA: TGTGCCATCAGTGGGGACAGGGGGCAAGAAAAACTGTTTTTT
V: TRBV10-3
J: TRBJ1-4
length: 14
D: TRBD1
size: NA

CDR3: CATSREPGKEAFF
DNA: TGTGCCACCAGCAGAGAACCGGGGAAAGAAGCTTTCTTT
V: TRBV15
J: TRBJ1-1
length: 13
D: NA
size: NA

CDR3: CASSLAQGANTEAFF
DNA: TGTGCCAGCAGCTTAGCGCAGGGGGCAAACACTGAAGCTTTCTTT
V: TRBV13
J: TRBJ1-1
length: 15
D: TRBD1
size: NA